Below, one T cell receptor (beta chain) is given with its context. What it binds is not known. The data are from a study of T cell responses to AZD1222 COVID-19 vaccine. Study results and limitations: Once two AZD1222 doses were given, Spike-specific TCR breadth and depth went up. Donor demographics were predominantly white British with a female majority; clonal diversity may be underestimated. Close to half of all spike-specific TCRs reportedly target regions of the variants that are unmutated.

This CDR3 is built from 14 residues. Losses at the gene ends were 6 bases for V and 2 bases for J; bases not matched to a gene: 6. In germline, CDR1 is SGHAT, CDR2 FQNNGV. Using immunoSEQ multiplex PCR, the repertoire was profiled, and TCRdb retains in-frame clones only, with some absent. The table records approximately 150,000 clones, 92% of them present only once. The receptor was isolated from an adult who received the AZD1222 COVID-19 vaccine. The rearrangement joins TRBV11-2 to TRBJ2-5; 7 nucleotides line up with TRBD1. The source was peripheral blood, collected 28 days after the second AZD1222 dose. The CDR3 reads CASRQTGRQETQYF. DNA of the CDR3: TGTGCCAGCAGACAGACAGGGCGGCAAGAGACCCAGTACTTC. The variable domain in full, completed from reference TRBV11-2 and TRBJ2-5, reads EAGVAQSPRYKIIEKRQSVAFWCNPISGHATLYWYQQILGQGPKLLIQFQNNGVVDDSQLPKDRFSAERLKGVDSTLKIQPAKLEDSAVYLCASRQTGRQETQYFGPGTRLLVL.